This TCR beta chain is drawn from a study of glioma-infiltrating T cells (dated by TCRdb to between 2015 and 2016). Notes on the research overall: TCR alpha- and beta-chain repertoires were sequenced from glioma tissue, non-neoplastic brain tissue and matched peripheral blood mononuclear cells. Three low-grade glioma patients, roughly eight primary glioblastoma patients, and three non-glioma patients who contributed non-neoplastic brain tissue made up the paired cohort. To gauge divergence between tissue and blood T-cell populations, every tissue-infiltrating repertoire was compared against the peripheral blood repertoire from the same patient. Overall study results and their limits: VJ-independent divergence between tissue and blood was lower than expected in non-neoplastic patients but higher than expected in all gliomas, particularly low-grade gliomas. Very few CDR3 sequences were found to be shared between tissue and blood, and this scarcity was attributed to high CDR3 diversity and limited sampling. The group comparisons were based on small numbers of patients: three non-neoplastic, three low-grade glioma and several glioblastoma patients.

TCR alpha and beta CDR3 regions were amplified with the iRepertoire nested amplicon-rescue multiplex PCR (arm-PCR) platform from RNA. The input for one-step reverse transcription and amplification was roughly 85-400 ng of either tissue mRNA or PBMC total RNA. Following bead purification, Illumina adapters were added through a secondary multiplex PCR, and the libraries were then gel-purified between 200 and 400 bp. Internal 6-nucleotide barcodes were carried by the libraries and were used for demultiplexing. Libraries were sequenced on an Illumina MiSeq with 2x220 or 2x250 nucleotide paired-end reads. For the original study's pipeline: Paired reads were merged using FLASH 1.2.11 and aligned with BWA-MEM to the GRCh37 human genome, and TRA and TRB reads were then extracted. An IMGT-derived reference of cassette sequences and CDR3 motifs, with pseudogenes included, was used for V and J assignment. Three-frame translation of reads was performed, and productive CDR3s were defined as those with a C...FGXG motif and no stop codons. Unique combinations of V-J cassette pair and CDR3 amino acid sequence were defined as clonotypes. Reads were filtered by Hamming distance, thresholded by each sample's sequence error rate in mapped regions. TCRdb passed the public sequencing reads through fastp at Q25 and MiXCR, retaining productive beta sequences. Here each entry gathers all rows of one CDR3 protein and keeps the most common genes and DNA. The V and J calls come from TCRdb's annotation, not from the publication. This sample holds 4,500 to 7,000 distinct CDR3 sequences; 40% to 45% were observed only once. 20% to 25% of the sample is held by the ten biggest clonotypes.

This clonotype is deemed large (0.1 to 1%). The target of this receptor is not known. No base quality values were provided; no much bigger clone lies one nucleotide off. This TCR derives from a human donor with low-grade glioma or glioblastoma, undergoing nonglioma brain surgery, or in good health (not recorded which). Sequencing was done on a sample of glioma tissue, nonneoplastic brain tissue, or PBMCs (not recorded which).

Here the CDR3 is given as CASSEPKDRGTQYF. The DNA is TGTGCCAGCAGTGAACCGAAAGACAGGGGTACGCAGTATTTT. The rearranged chain carries TRBV25-1 and TRBJ2-3; the junction holds 8 bases that match TRBD1. From the germline V gene, CDR1 is MGHDK and CDR2 is SYGVNS. The junction shows trimming of 2 bases on V and 8 bases on J, and the gene matches do not reach 6 bases of it. CDR3 length: 14 amino acids, cysteine to phenylalanine. Of the read, only the CDR3 DNA is kept; its 42 bases are in frame from base 1.